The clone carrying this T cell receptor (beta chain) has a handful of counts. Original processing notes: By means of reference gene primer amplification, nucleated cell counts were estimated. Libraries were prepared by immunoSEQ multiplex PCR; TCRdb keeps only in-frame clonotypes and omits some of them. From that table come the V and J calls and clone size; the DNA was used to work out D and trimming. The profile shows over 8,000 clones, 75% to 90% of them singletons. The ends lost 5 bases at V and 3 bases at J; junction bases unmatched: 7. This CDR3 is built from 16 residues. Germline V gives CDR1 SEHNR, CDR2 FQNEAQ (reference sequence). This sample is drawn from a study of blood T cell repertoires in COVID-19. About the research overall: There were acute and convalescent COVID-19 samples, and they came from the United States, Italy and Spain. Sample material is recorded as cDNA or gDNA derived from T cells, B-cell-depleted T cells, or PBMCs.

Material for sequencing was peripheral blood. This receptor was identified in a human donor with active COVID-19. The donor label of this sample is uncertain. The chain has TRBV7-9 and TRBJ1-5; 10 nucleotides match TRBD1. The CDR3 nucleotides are TGTGCCAGCAGCCCTGGCGGGACAGGGGACAATCAGCCCCAGCATTTT. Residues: CASSPGGTGDNQPQHF.